These 10 T cell receptor beta chains were all obtained from the same sample, sequenced in a study of cytomegalovirus exposure and HLA in healthy donors. PCR used 60 Vbeta primers and 13 Jbeta primers. Clones were sequenced by immunoSEQ multiplex PCR, and TCRdb holds only the in-frame ones, with some missing. The sample has about 150,000 clones, 70% seen once; the top ten hold 2.1%. Sample: PBMCs. Receptor source: a woman aged 55 to 70 in good health and CMV-seropositive.

The sample holds many counts of this clone. This rearrangement joins TRBV5-1 to TRBJ1-1, with no clear D. The CDR3 extends over 12 amino acids. Trimming left V 5 bases short and J 3 bases short, with 8 bases between. The V gene's germline CDR1 is SGHRS and CDR2 YFSETQ. The CDR3 loop reads CASSRYDTEAFF. The CDR3 coding sequence is TGCGCCAGCAGTCGGTATGACACTGAAGCTTTCTTT.

The V and J genes are TRBV28 and TRBJ1-6, with D tentatively TRBD1 (5 bases). The V end was cut by 6 bases, the J end by 13 bases, with 19 bases between. This CDR3 contains 14 residues. The germline V gene encodes CDR1 MDHEN and CDR2 SYDVKM. CDR3 sequence reads: CASSPQGYGRPLHF. In DNA, the CDR3 is TGTGCCAGCAGCCCTCAGGGATACGGCAGGCCCCTCCACTTT.

This sequence joins TRBV18 and TRBJ2-5, with D hard to call. The CDR3 runs to 13 residues. CDR1 and CDR2 from the germline V gene are KGHSH and LQKENI. The V gene lost 3 bases and the J gene lost 5 bases, with 10 bases spanning the gap. CDR3 in amino acids: CASSPPSRETQYF. Here the CDR3 DNA reads TGTGCCAGCTCACCCCCCTCTAGGGAGACCCAGTACTTC.

This sequence joins TRBV28 and TRBJ2-7; maybe TRBD2 (6 bases). Looked up from germline, CDR1 is MDHEN and CDR2 is SYDVKM. There are 15 residues in the CDR3. Between the trimmed V and J ends, which lost 6 bases and 5 bases, there was a span of 20 bases. CDR3 residues: CASSQGRDPPNEQYF. The DNA of the CDR3 is TGTGCCAGCAGCCAAGGGCGGGACCCCCCAAACGAGCAGTACTTC.

This clone showed up just once. In DNA form, the CDR3 reads TGTGCCAGCAGTTACGCCCCAGGGACAGGGTTGTACTTC. This gives the protein CASSYAPGTGLYF. The chain is built from TRBV6-5 and TRBJ2-5; 9 bases match TRBD1. The CDR3 consists of 13 residues. Germline V CDR1 and CDR2: MNHEY, SVGAGI. The J segment lost 13 bases and the V segment lost 2 bases, leaving 8 bases of the junction unmatched.

The rearrangement links TRBV30 to TRBJ2-5; D is uncertain. The germline V gene has CDR1 GTSNPN and CDR2 SVGIG (reference sequence). V was trimmed by 3 bases and J by 5 bases, leaving 7 bases between them. CDR3 length: 11 amino acids. CDR3: CAWRTGETQYF. CDR3 sequence (DNA): TGTGCCTGGAGGACCGGGGAGACCCAGTACTTC.

This clone was seen a few times. This chain links TRBV6-1 with TRBJ1-1; no reliable D call. Deletions cut 0 bases from V and 1 base from J, with 24 bases between. Germline CDR1 reads MNHNS; CDR2 reads SASEGT. The CDR3 contains 20 residues. The CDR3 region has the DNA TGTGCCAGCAGTGAAGCTTGGCGGGGTGTTGGTGCCGGTTCGAACACTGAAGCTTTCTTT. Encoded protein: CASSEAWRGVGAGSNTEAFF.

V gene TRBV4-2 combines with J gene TRBJ1-5; D uncertain. There are 12 residues in the CDR3. The germline CDR1 and CDR2 sequences are LGHNA and YNFKEQ. Trimming pared 2 bases from V and 4 bases from J, leaving 3 bases between. Here the CDR3 reads CASSQPNQPQHF. The CDR3 coding sequence is TGTGCCAGCAGCCAACCGAATCAGCCCCAGCATTTT.

The chain is built from TRBV29-1 and TRBJ1-2, with TRBD1 identical over 7 bases. J gave up 0 bases and V 4 bases, and 2 bases lay outside the gene matches. The V gene's germline CDR1 is SQVTM and CDR2 ANQGSEA. The length of the CDR3 is 13 residues. CDR3 sequence (DNA): TGCAGCGTTGGGACAGGTACTAACTATGGCTACACCTTC. Encoded protein: CSVGTGTNYGYTF. Looking up the rest from reference TRBV29-1 and TRBJ1-2 gives the full variable domain: SAVISQKPSRDICQRGTSLTIQCQVDSQVTMMFWYRQQPGQSLTLIATANQGSEATYESGFVIDKFPISRPNLTFSTLTVSNMSPEDSSIYLCSVGTGTNYGYTFGSGTRLTVV.

This clone has just a few counts. This chain links TRBV28 with TRBJ1-5; 9 bases match TRBD1. V was pared by 5 bases and J by 5 bases, with 7 bases of the junction left unmatched. The CDR3 is 15 amino acids. Germline loops: CDR1 MDHEN, CDR2 SYDVKM. The CDR3 protein is CASSTGGPYHQPQHF. DNA for the CDR3: TGTGCCAGCAGTACAGGGGGCCCCTATCATCAGCCCCAGCATTTT.